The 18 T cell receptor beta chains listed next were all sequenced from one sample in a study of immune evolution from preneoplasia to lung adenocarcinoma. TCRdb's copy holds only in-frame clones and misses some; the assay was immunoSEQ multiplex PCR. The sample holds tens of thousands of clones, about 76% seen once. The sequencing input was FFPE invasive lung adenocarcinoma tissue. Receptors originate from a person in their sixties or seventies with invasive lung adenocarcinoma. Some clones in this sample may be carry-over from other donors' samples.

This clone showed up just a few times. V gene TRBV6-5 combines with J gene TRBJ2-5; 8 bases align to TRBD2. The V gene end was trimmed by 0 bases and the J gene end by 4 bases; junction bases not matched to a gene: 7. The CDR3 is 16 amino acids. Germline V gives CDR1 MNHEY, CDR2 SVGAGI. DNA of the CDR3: TGTGCCAGCAGTTACTCGGGGCTAGCGGGTAGAGAGACCCAGTACTTC. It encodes CASSYSGLAGRETQYF.

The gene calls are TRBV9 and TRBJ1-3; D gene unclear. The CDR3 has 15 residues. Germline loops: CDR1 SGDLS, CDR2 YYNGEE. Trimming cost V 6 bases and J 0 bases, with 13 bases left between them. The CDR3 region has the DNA TGTGCCAGCAATCGAGTCCCGAGCTCTGGAAACACCATATATTTT. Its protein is CASNRVPSSGNTIYF.

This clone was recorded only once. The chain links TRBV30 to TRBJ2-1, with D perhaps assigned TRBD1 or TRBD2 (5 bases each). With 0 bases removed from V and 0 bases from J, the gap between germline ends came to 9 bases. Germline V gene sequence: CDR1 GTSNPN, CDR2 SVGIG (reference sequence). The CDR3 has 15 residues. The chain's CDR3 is CAWSVEGSSYNEQFF. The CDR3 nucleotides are TGTGCCTGGAGTGTAGAGGGGAGCTCCTACAATGAGCAGTTCTTC.

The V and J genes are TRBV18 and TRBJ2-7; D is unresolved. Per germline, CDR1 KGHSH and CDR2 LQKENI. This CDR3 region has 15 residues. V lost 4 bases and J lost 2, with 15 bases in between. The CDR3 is CASSLIYGQAYEQYF. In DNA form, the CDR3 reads TGTGCCAGCTCACTGATCTACGGTCAGGCCTACGAGCAGTACTTC.

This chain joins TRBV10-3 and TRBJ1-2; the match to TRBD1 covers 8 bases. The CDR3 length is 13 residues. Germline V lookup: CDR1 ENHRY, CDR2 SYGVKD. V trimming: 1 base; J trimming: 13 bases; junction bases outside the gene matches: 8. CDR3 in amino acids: CAISEYETGEVTF. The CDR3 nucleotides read TGTGCCATCAGTGAGTACGAGACAGGGGAGGTCACCTTC.

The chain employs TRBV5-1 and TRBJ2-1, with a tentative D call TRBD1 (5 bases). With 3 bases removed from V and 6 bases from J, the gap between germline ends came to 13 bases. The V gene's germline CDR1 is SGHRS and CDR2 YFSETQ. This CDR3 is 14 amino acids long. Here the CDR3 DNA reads TGCGCCAGCAGCTCCAAGACAGCGAGCAATGAGCAGTTCTTC. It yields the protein CASSSKTASNEQFF. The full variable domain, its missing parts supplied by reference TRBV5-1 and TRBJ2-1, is KAGVTQTPRYLIKTRGQQVTLSCSPISGHRSVSWYQQTPGQGLQFLFEYFSETQRNKGNFPGRFSGRQFSNSRSEMNVSTLELGDSALYLCASSSKTASNEQFFGPGTRLTVL.

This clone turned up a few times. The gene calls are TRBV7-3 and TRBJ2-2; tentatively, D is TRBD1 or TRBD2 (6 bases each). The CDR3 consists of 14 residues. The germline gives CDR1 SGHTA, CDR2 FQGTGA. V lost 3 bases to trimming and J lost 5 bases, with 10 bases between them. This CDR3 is CASSLGGETGELFF. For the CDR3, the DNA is TGTGCCAGCAGCTTGGGGGGCGAGACCGGGGAGCTGTTTTTT.

CDR3 DNA sequence: TGCAGTGCCGGGAGAGGCACTGAAGCTTTCTTT. Its translation: CSAGRGTEAFF. This sequence joins TRBV20-1 and TRBJ1-1; D gene uncertain. Germline lookup yields CDR1 DFQATT and CDR2 SNEGSKA (reference sequence). V was cut by 6 bases and J by 4 bases, with 9 bases left in between. CDR3 length: 11 residues.

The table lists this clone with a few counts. For the CDR3, the DNA is TGTGCCAGTAGTGTTGGACAGGGGCGAACTGGGAACACCGGGGAGCTGTTTTTT. Amino acids: CASSVGQGRTGNTGELFF. The chain carries TRBV19 and TRBJ2-2; 9 positions agree with TRBD1. J gave up 1 base and V 5 bases, and 11 bases lay outside the gene matches. Germline assignment: CDR1 LNHDA and CDR2 SQIVND (reference sequence). The CDR3 contains 18 residues.

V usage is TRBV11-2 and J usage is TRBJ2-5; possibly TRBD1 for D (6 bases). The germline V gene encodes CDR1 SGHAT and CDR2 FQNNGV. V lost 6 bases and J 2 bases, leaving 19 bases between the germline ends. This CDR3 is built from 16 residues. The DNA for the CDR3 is TGTGCCAGCAGTAACCCGGGACGAAGGGGGCAAGAGACCCAGTACTTC. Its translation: CASSNPGRRGQETQYF.

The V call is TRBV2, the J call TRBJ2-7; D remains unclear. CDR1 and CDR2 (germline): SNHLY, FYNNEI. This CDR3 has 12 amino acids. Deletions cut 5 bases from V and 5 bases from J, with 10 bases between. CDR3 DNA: TGTGCCAGCAGTTACACAGAAGACGAGCAGTACTTC. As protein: CASSYTEDEQYF.

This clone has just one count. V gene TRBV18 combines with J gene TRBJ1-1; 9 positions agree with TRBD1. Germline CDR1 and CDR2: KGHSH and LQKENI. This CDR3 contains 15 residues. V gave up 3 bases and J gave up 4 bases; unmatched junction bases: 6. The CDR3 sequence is CASSPTGTGFTEAFF. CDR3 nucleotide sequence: TGTGCCAGCTCACCCACCGGGACAGGGTTCACTGAAGCTTTCTTT.

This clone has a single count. The CDR3 loop reads CASSLAPLGQGSAYF. CDR3 coding DNA: TGTGCCAGCAGCTTAGCGCCCTTGGGACAGGGGTCCGCTTACTTC. The J gene is TRBJ2-7, the V gene TRBV7-8; 10 bases are a match to TRBD1. With 0 bases clipped from V and 13 bases from J, the junction kept 12 bases outside the gene matches. CDR3 length equals 15 residues. Looked up from germline, CDR1 is SGHVS and CDR2 is FQNEAQ. The variable domain in full, with the rest retrieved from reference TRBV7-8 and TRBJ2-7, is GAGVSQSPRYKVAKRGQDVALRCDPISGHVSLFWYQQALGQGPEFLTYFQNEAQLDKSGLPSDRFFAERPEGSVSTLKIQRTQQEDSAVYLCASSLAPLGQGSAYFGPGTRLTVT.

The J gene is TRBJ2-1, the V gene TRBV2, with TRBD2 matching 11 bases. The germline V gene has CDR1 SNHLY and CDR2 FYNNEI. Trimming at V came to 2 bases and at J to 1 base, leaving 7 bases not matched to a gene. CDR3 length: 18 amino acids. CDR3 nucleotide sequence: TGTGCCAGCAGTGAACATAGCGGGAGGGCCGGATCCTACAATGAGCAGTTCTTC. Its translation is CASSEHSGRAGSYNEQFF.

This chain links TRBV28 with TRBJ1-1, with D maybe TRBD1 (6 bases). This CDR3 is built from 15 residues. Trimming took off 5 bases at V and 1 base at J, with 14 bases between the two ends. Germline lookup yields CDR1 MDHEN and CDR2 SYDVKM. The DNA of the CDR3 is TGTGCCAGCAGTGCCCCCGGGACATCGAACACTGAAGCTTTCTTT. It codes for CASSAPGTSNTEAFF.

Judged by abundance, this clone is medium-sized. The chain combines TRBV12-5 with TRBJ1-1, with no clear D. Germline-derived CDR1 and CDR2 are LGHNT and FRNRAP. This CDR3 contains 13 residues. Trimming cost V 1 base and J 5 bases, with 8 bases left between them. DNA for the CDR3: TGTGCTAGTGGTTTGGAAAGGAGAACTGAAGCTTTCTTT. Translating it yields CASGLERRTEAFF.

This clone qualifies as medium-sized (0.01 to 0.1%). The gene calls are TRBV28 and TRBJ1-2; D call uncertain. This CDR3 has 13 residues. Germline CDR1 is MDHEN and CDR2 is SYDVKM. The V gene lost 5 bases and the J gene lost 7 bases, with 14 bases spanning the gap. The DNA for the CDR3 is TGTGCCAGCAGTCCCGATCTTAAGTTTGGCTACACCTTC. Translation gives CASSPDLKFGYTF.

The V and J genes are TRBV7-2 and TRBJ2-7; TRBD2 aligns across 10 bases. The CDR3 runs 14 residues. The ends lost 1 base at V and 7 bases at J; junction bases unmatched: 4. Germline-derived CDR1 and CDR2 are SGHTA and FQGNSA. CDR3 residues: CASSLVGTSVEQYF. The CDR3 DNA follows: TGTGCCAGCAGCTTAGTGGGGACTAGCGTTGAGCAGTACTTC.